The clone carrying this T cell receptor beta chain was counted at least ten times. The antigen remains undetermined. After constant-region reverse-primer amplification, full-length variable regions underwent semi-nested PCR with Nested Universal Primer A. TCRdb fed the 5' RACE reads into MiXCR, producing one record per CDR3 protein. Of some 62,000 distinct CDR3 sequences in the sample, 25% to 35% were seen once. Findings and caveats of the study: Tumor-infiltrating Treg TCR alpha and beta sequences overlapped most with tumor naive CD4+ T cells, then blood naive.

CDR3 length: 14 residues. V dropped 4 bases and J dropped 3; count of bases not matched to a gene: 3. Germline CDR1 reads SGHKS; CDR2 reads YYEKEE (reference sequence). The sequencing input was tumor-infiltrating naive CD4+ T cells sorted from the breast tumor. Subset defined: naive CD4+ T cells, CD4+CD45RA+CD25-. The rearrangement links TRBV5-5 to TRBJ2-1; 8 nucleotides match TRBD1. The receptor's source is a female donor with breast cancer. CDR3 sequence: CASSRGTGYNEQFF. CDR3 bases: TGTGCCAGCAGCCGAGGGACAGGCTACAATGAGCAGTTCTTC.